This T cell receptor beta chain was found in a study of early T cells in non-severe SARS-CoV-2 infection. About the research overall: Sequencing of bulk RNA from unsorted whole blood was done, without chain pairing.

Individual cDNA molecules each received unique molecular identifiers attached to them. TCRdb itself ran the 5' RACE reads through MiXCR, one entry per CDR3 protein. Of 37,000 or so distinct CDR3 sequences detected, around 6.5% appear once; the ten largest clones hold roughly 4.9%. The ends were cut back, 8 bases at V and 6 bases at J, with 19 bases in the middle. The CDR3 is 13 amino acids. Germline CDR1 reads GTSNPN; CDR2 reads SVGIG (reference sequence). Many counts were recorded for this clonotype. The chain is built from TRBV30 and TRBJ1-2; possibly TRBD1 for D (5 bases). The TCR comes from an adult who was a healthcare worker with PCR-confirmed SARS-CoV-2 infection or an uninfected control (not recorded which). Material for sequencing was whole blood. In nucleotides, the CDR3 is TGTGCCCGGAAATTTTCAGGGACGAATGGCTACACCTTC. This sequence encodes CARKFSGTNGYTF.